These 27 T cell receptor beta chains originate from one sample sequenced in a study of blood T cell repertoires in COVID-19. Here immunoSEQ multiplex PCR was the method, and the copy in TCRdb shows in-frame clones only, minus some. The repertoire consists of fewer than 350,000 clones, with roughly 90% occurring once and the leading ten covering about 12%. The source material was peripheral blood. These receptors originate from a young woman with COVID-19, enrolled during active disease.

This clone was recorded once. The chain has TRBV4-2 and TRBJ2-3, with a possible D match to TRBD2 (6 bases). V shed 0 bases and J shed 2 bases, with 15 bases lying between them. CDR1 is LGHNA, CDR2 YNFKEQ, per germline. The CDR3 is made up of 17 amino acids. The CDR3 bases are TGTGCCAGCAGCCAAGAAGGGGTAGGCGGGATCACAGATACGCAGTATTTT. It translates to CASSQEGVGGITDTQYF.

This sequence joins TRBV6-5 and TRBJ2-7, with 9 nucleotides matching TRBD1. The germline CDR1 and CDR2 sequences are MNHEY and SVGAGI. Trimming cost V 6 bases and J 1 base; bases outside gene matches: 7. CDR3 length: 15 amino acids. CDR3 amino acids: CASSPGTGSSYEQYF. As DNA, the CDR3 is TGTGCCAGCAGCCCCGGGACAGGGTCGTCCTACGAGCAGTACTTC.

V is TRBV28 and J is TRBJ1-2; 7 nucleotides agree with TRBD1. The V gene end was trimmed by 1 base and the J gene end by 14 bases; junction bases not matched to a gene: 7. The V gene's germline CDR1 is MDHEN and CDR2 SYDVKM. The CDR3 consists of 12 residues. The CDR3 DNA reads as TGTGCCAGCAGTTTATATACAGGGGTGAGAACCTTC. Residues: CASSLYTGVRTF.

The chain links TRBV3-1 (or the pseudogene TRBV3-2) to TRBJ2-3; no definite D call. The V end was cut by 0 bases, the J end by 4 bases, with 17 bases between. This CDR3 has 17 residues. CDR1 and CDR2 (germline): LGHDT, YNNKEL (reference sequence). The CDR3 coding sequence is TGTGCCAGCAGCCAAGATTCGACGACGCGGAATGCAGATACGCAGTATTTT. It codes for CASSQDSTTRNADTQYF.

The chain joins TRBV18 to TRBJ2-1; no clear D gene. The length of the CDR3 is 14 residues. Germline CDR1 reads KGHSH; CDR2 reads LQKENI. The V and J ends lost 9 bases and 7 bases respectively, with 19 bases between them. The CDR3 loop reads CASHLDRGANEQFF. The CDR3 coding sequence is TGTGCCAGTCACCTAGACCGAGGTGCGAATGAGCAGTTCTTC.

This chain joins TRBV10-3 and TRBJ2-1, with D tentatively TRBD2 (5 bases). CDR3 size: 15 residues. Per the germline V gene, CDR1 is ENHRY and CDR2 is SYGVKD. Trimming shortened V by 10 bases and J by 8 bases, and 24 bases separated the two germline ends. CDR3 sequence: CATRRVGSFGDEQFF. DNA for the CDR3: TGTGCCACCCGGCGGGTTGGCTCTTTCGGAGATGAGCAGTTCTTC.

The chain uses TRBV3-1 (or the pseudogene TRBV3-2) and TRBJ1-2; D is unresolved. Germline V gene lookup returns CDR1 LGHDT and CDR2 YNNKEL (reference sequence). V dropped 5 bases and J dropped 4 bases, with 5 bases sitting between them. The CDR3 is made up of 11 amino acids. CDR3 in DNA: TGTGCCAGCAGCGCCAGCTATGGCTACACCTTC. Translated: CASSASYGYTF.

The chain is built from TRBV6-5 and TRBJ2-7; 9 nucleotides agree with TRBD2. V lost 5 bases, J lost 0 bases, and 2 bases stayed unmatched. Germline V gives CDR1 MNHEY, CDR2 SVGAGI. There are 14 residues in the CDR3. The CDR3 bases are TGTGCCAGCAGTCGTAGCGGGGGCTCCTACGAGCAGTACTTC. Translated: CASSRSGGSYEQYF.

The chain couples TRBV27 to TRBJ2-7; tentative D call: TRBD2 (6 bases). The CDR3 loop spans 11 amino acids. In germline, CDR1 is MNHEY, CDR2 SMNVEV (reference sequence). The germline V and J ends were trimmed by 2 bases and 7 bases, with 6 bases remaining between them. CDR3 coding DNA: TGTGCCAGCAGTTTAGGACTAGAGCAGTACTTC. Translated: CASSLGLEQYF.

J is TRBJ1-6 and V is TRBV19; D remains unclear. CDR1 and CDR2 from the germline V gene are LNHDA and SQIVND (reference sequence). Trimming cost V 5 bases and J 7 bases, with 12 bases left between them. The CDR3 runs 14 residues. The CDR3 DNA sequence: TGTGCCAGTAGTCCTCAAGGGAGGAATTCACCCCTCCACTTT. This gives the protein CASSPQGRNSPLHF. The complete variable domain, with remaining parts taken from reference TRBV19 and TRBJ1-6, reads DGGITQSPKYLFRKEGQNVTLSCEQNLNHDAMYWYRQDPGQGLRLIYYSQIVNDFQKGDIAEGYSVSREKKESFPLTVTSAQKNPTAFYLCASSPQGRNSPLHFGNGTRLTVT.

Only one count was recorded for this clone. The gene calls are TRBV7-6 and TRBJ1-1; no clear D. The length of the CDR3 is 18 residues. Trimming pared 5 bases from V and 5 bases from J, leaving 27 bases between. Germline loops: CDR1 SGHVS, CDR2 FNYEAQ. The CDR3 sequence: CASSQKNITYGRGTEAFF. CDR3 bases: TGTGCCAGCAGCCAAAAAAATATTACGTACGGCCGGGGTACTGAAGCTTTCTTT.

The genes are TRBV20-1 and TRBJ2-7; D not certain. Germline CDR1 reads DFQATT; CDR2 reads SNEGSKA (reference sequence). The CDR3 sequence is 11 residues long. V lost 4 bases and J lost 7, with 11 bases in between. CDR3 protein: CSATPLWEQYF. The CDR3 nucleotides are TGCAGTGCTACCCCGCTATGGGAGCAGTACTTC.

The genes are TRBV5-1 and TRBJ1-4; 8 nucleotides align to TRBD1. J was trimmed by 2 bases and V by 2 bases; bases with no gene match: 5. CDR1 SGHRS and CDR2 YFSETQ come from the germline V gene. The length of the CDR3 is 16 residues. CDR3 DNA: TGCGCCAGCAGCTTCCAGGGGGCAGGGACTAATGAAAAACTGTTTTTT. Encoded protein: CASSFQGAGTNEKLFF.

The chain carries TRBV5-1 and TRBJ2-5; D perhaps matches TRBD1 (6 bases). The CDR3 has 14 amino acids. The germline V and J ends were trimmed by 0 bases and 3 bases, with 9 bases remaining between them. Looked up from germline, CDR1 is SGHRS and CDR2 is YFSETQ. CDR3 nucleotides: TGCGCCAGCAGCTTGGGACAGGTGGAAGAGACCCAGTACTTC. Its translation is CASSLGQVEETQYF.

The chain is built from TRBV11-1 and TRBJ1-1, with 7 nucleotides matching TRBD1. Germline-derived CDR1 and CDR2 are SGHAT and FQDESV (reference sequence). V lost 3 bases, J lost 4 bases, and 2 bases stayed unmatched. This CDR3 spans 13 amino acids. The CDR3 spells CASSFQGGTEAFF. The CDR3 DNA reads as TGTGCCAGCAGCTTCCAGGGGGGCACTGAAGCTTTCTTT. The whole variable domain, remainder taken from reference TRBV11-1 and TRBJ1-1, is EAEVAQSPRYKITEKSQAVAFWCDPISGHATLYWYRQILGQGPELLVQFQDESVVDDSQLPKDRFSAERLKGVDSTLKIQPAELGDSAMYLCASSFQGGTEAFFGQGTRLTVV.

V gene TRBV11-1 combines with J gene TRBJ2-3; 9 nucleotides match TRBD2. Germline-derived CDR1 and CDR2 are SGHAT and FQDESV (reference sequence). V dropped 5 bases and J dropped 8; count of bases not matched to a gene: 11. This CDR3 contains 15 residues. The CDR3 spells CASSPTGLASGTQYF. CDR3 DNA: TGTGCCAGCAGCCCAACTGGACTAGCGAGCGGTACGCAGTATTTT. Variable domain in full (rest from reference TRBV11-1 and TRBJ2-3): EAEVAQSPRYKITEKSQAVAFWCDPISGHATLYWYRQILGQGPELLVQFQDESVVDDSQLPKDRFSAERLKGVDSTLKIQPAELGDSAMYLCASSPTGLASGTQYFGPGTRLTVL.

This clone was seen once. CDR3 sequence reads: CASSLKGLAGGIFSEQFF. CDR3 in DNA: TGTGCCAGTAGTCTCAAGGGACTAGCGGGGGGAATTTTTAGTGAGCAGTTCTTC. The chain couples TRBV19 to TRBJ2-1; TRBD2 aligns across 15 bases. After removal of 5 bases from V and 9 bases from J, the junction contained 14 bases not matched to a gene. The germline V gene has CDR1 LNHDA and CDR2 SQIVND (reference sequence). The length of the CDR3 is 18 residues.

The genes are TRBV5-6 and TRBJ2-7, with 8 bases identical to TRBD1. Germline assignment: CDR1 SGHDT and CDR2 YYEEEE. This CDR3 spans 12 amino acids. V trimming: 7 bases; J trimming: 2 bases; junction bases outside the gene matches: 2. CDR3 sequence: CASRDRTYEQYF. The DNA of the CDR3 is TGTGCCAGCCGGGACAGGACCTACGAGCAGTACTTC.

This clone was observed a single time. The chain joins TRBV4-1 to TRBJ1-5, with D tentatively TRBD1 (5 bases). The CDR3 has 14 amino acids. With 3 bases removed from V and 6 bases from J, the gap between germline ends came to 12 bases. The V gene's germline CDR1 is MGHRA and CDR2 YSYEKL. DNA of the CDR3: TGCGCCAGCAGCCAGCGGGACTCCACTCAGCCCCAGCATTTT. Translation: CASSQRDSTQPQHF.

The CDR3: CASSFFGGHEQYF. DNA of the CDR3: TGCGCCAGCAGCTTTTTCGGGGGGCACGAGCAGTACTTC. This chain joins TRBV5-1 and TRBJ2-7; TRBD2 might be the D (7 bases). V was pared by 2 bases and J by 5 bases, with 11 bases between. The CDR3 consists of 13 residues. The germline V gene encodes CDR1 SGHRS and CDR2 YFSETQ.

This chain connects TRBV19 to TRBJ2-5; the D gene is possibly TRBD1 (5 bases). Trimming removed 6 bases from V and 5 bases from J, with 19 bases in between. The germline CDR1 and CDR2 sequences are LNHDA and SQIVND (reference sequence). The CDR3 runs 15 residues. This CDR3 reads CASSPDILIWETQYF. The DNA for the CDR3 is TGTGCCAGTAGCCCGGACATTCTTATTTGGGAGACCCAGTACTTC.

This chain connects TRBV10-3 to TRBJ1-2; tentatively, D is TRBD1 (6 bases). CDR3 length: 14 amino acids. V lost 7 bases to trimming and J lost 0 bases, with 12 bases between them. The germline V gene has CDR1 ENHRY and CDR2 SYGVKD. The CDR3 here is CAITRQETNYGYTF. For the CDR3, the DNA is TGTGCCATCACCAGACAGGAGACTAACTATGGCTACACCTTC.

The chain couples TRBV18 to TRBJ1-5; 7 bases match TRBD1. Germline trimming cut 2 bases from V and 7 bases from J; bases unmatched to any gene: 8. Germline-derived CDR1 and CDR2 are KGHSH and LQKENI. This CDR3 is 15 amino acids long. CDR3 in amino acids: CASSPAEGARQPQHF. The CDR3 DNA is TGTGCCAGCTCACCAGCGGAGGGGGCTAGGCAGCCCCAGCATTTT.

This chain connects TRBV10-3 to TRBJ2-3, with 7 bases lining up with TRBD2. V dropped 0 bases and J dropped 2; count of bases not matched to a gene: 5. Germline CDR1 ENHRY, CDR2 SYGVKD. This CDR3 is built from 16 residues. CDR3 bases: TGTGCCATCAGTGAGTCTAGCGGGCGCTCCACAGATACGCAGTATTTT. Translating gives CAISESSGRSTDTQYF.

This clone has a single count. V is TRBV29-1 and J is TRBJ2-5; D perhaps matches TRBD2 (6 bases). The CDR3 is made up of 15 amino acids. Per the germline V gene, CDR1 is SQVTM and CDR2 is ANQGSEA. Between the trimmed V and J ends, which lost 8 bases and 7 bases, there was a span of 26 bases. The CDR3 loop reads CSYVRDGGFYGTQYF. The CDR3 nucleotides read TGCAGCTATGTTAGGGACGGGGGTTTTTATGGGACCCAGTACTTC. The full variable domain, rest sourced from reference TRBV29-1 and TRBJ2-5, is SAVISQKPSRDICQRGTSLTIQCQVDSQVTMMFWYRQQPGQSLTLIATANQGSEATYESGFVIDKFPISRPNLTFSTLTVSNMSPEDSSIYLCSYVRDGGFYGTQYFGPGTRLLVL.

The rearrangement links TRBV24-1 to TRBJ1-2; tentative D call: TRBD1 (6 bases). Between the trimmed V and J ends, which lost 11 bases and 2 bases, there was a span of 14 bases. Germline loops: CDR1 KGHDR, CDR2 SFDVKD. The CDR3 length is 13 residues. CDR3 in amino acids: CAISGGPNYGYTF. The CDR3 DNA is TGTGCCATCTCGGGGGGCCCAAACTATGGCTACACCTTC.

The chain has TRBV5-1 and TRBJ2-1; the D gene is possibly TRBD1 (5 bases). This CDR3 is 14 amino acids long. V was trimmed by 0 bases and J by 3 bases, leaving 7 bases between them. CDR1 is SGHRS, CDR2 YFSETQ, per germline. The DNA for the CDR3 is TGCGCCAGCAGCTTGGGAACAGGCTACAATGAGCAGTTCTTC. As protein: CASSLGTGYNEQFF.